These 30 T cell receptor beta chains originate from one sample sequenced in a study of CD8+ T cells in alopecia areata. In each case, RNA was isolated and then reverse transcribed into cDNA as the sequencing template. Libraries were prepared by immunoSEQ multiplex PCR; TCRdb keeps only in-frame clonotypes and omits some of them. The sample yields 200,000 to 250,000 clones, 57% seen once. The sample here was CD4+ T cells sorted from blood, taken at week 0. These receptors were obtained from a human donor with alopecia areata.

The chain has TRBV19 and TRBJ1-5; D is unresolved. The CDR3 length is 14 residues. Between the trimmed V and J ends, which lost 4 bases and 0 bases, there was a span of 7 bases. Germline-derived CDR1 and CDR2 are LNHDA and SQIVND (reference sequence). The DNA of the CDR3 is TGTGCCAGTAGTAACAGCTATAGCAATCAGCCCCAGCATTTT. The encoded protein is CASSNSYSNQPQHF.

The chain is built from TRBV2 and TRBJ1-1, with a possible D match to TRBD1 (5 bases). The CDR3 loop spans 14 amino acids. The germline CDR1 and CDR2 sequences are SNHLY and FYNNEI. V lost 7 bases, J lost 4 bases, and 16 bases lay in between. The CDR3 nucleotides are TGTGCCAGCATTTCCAGGGCTGGGGGCACTGAAGCTTTCTTT. Its translation: CASISRAGGTEAFF.

The rearrangement links TRBV30 to TRBJ2-7, with no clear D. Germline-derived CDR1 and CDR2 are GTSNPN and SVGIG (reference sequence). V was shortened by 2 bases and J by 0 bases, with 11 bases between the two germline ends. This CDR3 is 14 amino acids long. CDR3 in amino acids: CAWSRRRSSYEQYF. CDR3 nucleotide sequence: TGTGCCTGGAGTCGTCGACGGAGCTCCTACGAGCAGTACTTC.

The chain employs TRBV5-1 and TRBJ2-5; 8 bases align to TRBD1. The CDR3 has 15 residues. Losses at the gene ends were 4 bases for V and 11 bases for J; bases not matched to a gene: 16. The V gene's germline CDR1 is SGHRS and CDR2 YFSETQ. The CDR3 reads CASSRVGQGMEEQYF. The CDR3 coding sequence is TGCGCCAGCAGCCGCGTAGGACAGGGCATGGAGGAGCAGTACTTC.

The chain combines TRBV30 with TRBJ1-3; 7 bases are a match to TRBD1. Losses at the gene ends were 1 base for V and 0 bases for J; bases not matched to a gene: 9. The CDR3 spans 17 residues. Germline CDR1 reads GTSNPN; CDR2 reads SVGIG (reference sequence). The CDR3 nucleotides read TGTGCCTGGAGTGGAATGACAGGGTTGAGCTCTGGAAACACCATATATTTT. Translating it yields CAWSGMTGLSSGNTIYF.

The chain has TRBV29-1 and TRBJ1-2; D gene uncertain. CDR1 SQVTM and CDR2 ANQGSEA come from the germline V gene. The CDR3 covers 15 residues. V was shortened by 3 bases and J by 2 bases, with 16 bases between the two germline ends. CDR3 amino acids: CSVDTTRAGNYGYTF. The DNA for the CDR3 is TGCAGCGTTGATACGACTCGCGCGGGGAACTATGGCTACACCTTC.

This clone occurred a few times. This chain connects TRBV29-1 to TRBJ2-7; D gene uncertain. Trimming cost V 7 bases and J 0 bases, with 10 bases left between them. Germline assignment: CDR1 SQVTM and CDR2 ANQGSEA. The CDR3 is 12 residues long. CDR3 residues: CSGSKGSYEQYF. The CDR3 coding sequence is TGCAGCGGTTCGAAAGGCTCCTACGAGCAGTACTTC.

The CDR3 here is CASSVEWDRGMGEQFF. The CDR3 nucleotides are TGTGCCAGCAGCGTAGAATGGGACAGGGGCATGGGTGAGCAGTTCTTC. The chain is built from TRBV9 and TRBJ2-1; 10 bases line up with TRBD1. CDR3 size: 16 residues. Germline CDR1 is SGDLS and CDR2 is YYNGEE. V was clipped by 0 bases and J by 9 bases; unmatched bases: 9.

The chain has TRBV7-2 and TRBJ1-2, with 7 bases matching TRBD1. This CDR3 comprises 13 residues. Germline V CDR1 and CDR2: SGHTA, FQGNSA. V lost 5 bases, J lost 3 bases, and 3 bases stayed unmatched. CDR3 coding DNA: TGTGCCAGCAGCGTCGACAGGGACTATGGCTACACCTTC. It is translated as CASSVDRDYGYTF.

The V gene is TRBV5-1, the J gene TRBJ2-2; 7 bases map to TRBD2. V gave up 0 bases and J gave up 5 bases; unmatched junction bases: 7. This CDR3 has 16 residues. The germline V gene has CDR1 SGHRS and CDR2 YFSETQ. In DNA form, the CDR3 reads TGCGCCAGCAGCTTGGCCTTGCGGGGGAGGACCGGGGAGCTGTTTTTT. It translates to CASSLALRGRTGELFF.

The rearrangement joins TRBV7-9 to TRBJ2-2, with 8 positions matching TRBD2. The CDR3 extends over 18 amino acids. Germline trimming cut 1 base from V and 5 bases from J; bases unmatched to any gene: 12. Germline values: CDR1 SEHNR, CDR2 FQNEAQ (reference sequence). The CDR3: CASSLVASGRVGTGELFF. The CDR3 region has the DNA TGTGCCAGCAGCTTAGTGGCCAGCGGGAGAGTGGGAACCGGGGAGCTGTTTTTT.

V and J are TRBV7-6 and TRBJ2-1, with 8 bases aligning to TRBD1. The CDR3 totals 16 residues. The V gene end was trimmed by 4 bases and the J gene end by 0 bases; junction bases not matched to a gene: 5. CDR1 and CDR2 (germline): SGHVS, FNYEAQ. CDR3 DNA sequence: TGTGCCAGCAGCTCACACAGGGGGAGCTCCTACAATGAGCAGTTCTTC. It is translated as CASSSHRGSSYNEQFF.

This clone was counted many times. The V gene is TRBV6-5, the J gene TRBJ1-4, with 8 bases that match TRBD1. This CDR3 spans 13 amino acids. V lost 6 bases, J lost 7 bases, and 4 bases stayed unmatched. Germline V gene sequence: CDR1 MNHEY, CDR2 SVGAGI. The CDR3 region is CASSSGTGEKLFF. Written as DNA, the CDR3 is TGTGCCAGCAGCTCTGGGACAGGTGAAAAACTGTTTTTT.

This clone showed up just a few times. The gene calls are TRBV29-1 and TRBJ2-7; D possibly corresponds to TRBD1 (6 bases). V was clipped by 5 bases and J by 0 bases, with 11 bases between them. The CDR3 is made up of 13 amino acids. Germline CDR1 SQVTM, CDR2 ANQGSEA. The CDR3 is CSVLSTGSYEQYF. The CDR3 coding sequence is TGCAGCGTTTTATCGACAGGCTCCTACGAGCAGTACTTC.

This clone was seen repeatedly, ten times or more. This chain links TRBV4-1 with TRBJ2-7; no reliable D call. Germline loops: CDR1 MGHRA, CDR2 YSYEKL. The germline V and J ends were trimmed by 3 bases and 5 bases, with 11 bases remaining between them. This CDR3 comprises 13 residues. CDR3 sequence reads: CASSQLRMDEQYF. CDR3 bases: TGCGCCAGCAGCCAGCTACGGATGGACGAGCAGTACTTC.

This clone was picked up a small number of times. J is TRBJ2-7 and V is TRBV10-2; 8 nucleotides match TRBD1. This CDR3 is 15 amino acids long. CDR1 is WSHSY, CDR2 SAAADI, per germline. V dropped 2 bases and J dropped 3; count of bases not matched to a gene: 6. The CDR3 sequence: CASSEGTGPVYEQYF. CDR3 bases: TGCGCCAGCAGTGAGGGGACAGGCCCGGTCTACGAGCAGTACTTC.

The CDR3: CASSVAFRGENTEAFF. The CDR3 region has the DNA TGTGCCAGCAGCGTAGCGTTTCGGGGGGAGAACACTGAAGCTTTCTTT. The chain uses TRBV9 and TRBJ1-1, with D possibly TRBD1 on 5 matching bases. With 0 bases removed from V and 1 base from J, the gap between germline ends came to 13 bases. Germline loops: CDR1 SGDLS, CDR2 YYNGEE. This CDR3 contains 16 residues.

The rearrangement joins TRBV9 to TRBJ1-2; a weak D match, TRBD1 (5 bases). The CDR3 runs 11 residues. The V gene's germline CDR1 is SGDLS and CDR2 YYNGEE. Between the trimmed V and J ends, which lost 5 bases and 9 bases, there was a span of 11 bases. DNA of the CDR3: TGTGCCAGCAGTCTCGGGGGTAGCTACACCTTC. Amino acid sequence: CASSLGGSYTF.

The chain employs TRBV29-1 and TRBJ1-3; D unresolved. CDR1 and CDR2 from the germline V gene are SQVTM and ANQGSEA. The CDR3 has 11 residues. The V and J ends lost 7 bases and 4 bases respectively, with 8 bases between them. The CDR3 protein is CSAIRGNTIYF. The CDR3 coding sequence is TGCAGCGCAATACGGGGAAACACCATATATTTT.

This sequence joins TRBV6-4 and TRBJ1-2; D ambiguous. The CDR3 is 13 amino acids. The germline gives CDR1 MRHNA, CDR2 SNTAGT. Trimming pared 6 bases from V and 4 bases from J, leaving 12 bases between. The CDR3 coding sequence is TGTGCCAGCAGCTTGGAACCGGGCTATGGCTACACCTTC. Residues: CASSLEPGYGYTF.

A few counts support this clone. The rearrangement uses TRBV28 and TRBJ1-4, with TRBD1 as a possible D gene (6 bases). The V gene lost 5 bases and the J gene lost 7 bases, with 17 bases spanning the gap. Germline loops: CDR1 MDHEN, CDR2 SYDVKM. CDR3 length equals 15 residues. The CDR3 is CASSGPGVGSEKLFF. CDR3 in DNA: TGTGCCAGCAGTGGCCCAGGGGTTGGGAGTGAAAAACTGTTTTTT. Complete variable domain (other parts from reference TRBV28 and TRBJ1-4): DVKVTQSSRYLVKRTGEKVFLECVQDMDHENMFWYRQDPGLGLRLIYFSYDVKMKEKGDIPEGYSVSREKKERFSLILESASTNQTSMYLCASSGPGVGSEKLFFGSGTQLSVL.

The V and J genes are TRBV29-1 and TRBJ1-2; no clear D gene. This CDR3 region has 11 residues. The V end lost 1 base, the J end lost 8 bases, and 8 bases lay between the germline ends. CDR1 is SQVTM, CDR2 ANQGSEA, per germline. In DNA, the CDR3 is TGCAGCGTTGAAGCCCCCGGGGGCTACACCTTC. This encodes CSVEAPGGYTF.

This clone has a handful of counts. The gene calls are TRBV30 and TRBJ1-1, with a possible D match to TRBD1 (5 bases). CDR1 is GTSNPN and CDR2 is SVGIG in the germline V gene (reference sequence). This CDR3 is built from 13 residues. V lost 3 bases and J 1 base, leaving 9 bases between the germline ends. CDR3 region: CAWSETENTEAFF. The CDR3 DNA sequence: TGTGCCTGGAGCGAGACAGAGAACACTGAAGCTTTCTTT. The whole variable domain, filled in from reference TRBV30 and TRBJ1-1, reads SQTIHQWPATLVQPVGSPLSLECTVEGTSNPNLYWYRQAAGRGLQLLFYSVGIGQISSEVPQNLSASRPQDRQFILSSKKLLLSDSGFYLCAWSETENTEAFFGQGTRLTVV.

The gene calls are TRBV7-9 and TRBJ1-5; D not resolved. The CDR3 sequence is 17 residues long. Trimming shortened V by 0 bases and J by 3 bases, and 15 bases separated the two germline ends. Per germline, CDR1 SEHNR and CDR2 FQNEAQ (reference sequence). In DNA, the CDR3 is TGTGCCAGCAGCTTAGCGCGACAAGCGGGATTCAATCAGCCCCAGCATTTT. Protein: CASSLARQAGFNQPQHF. Full variable domain (remainder filled in from reference TRBV7-9 and TRBJ1-5): DTGVSQNPRHKITKRGQNVTFRCDPISEHNRLYWYRQTLGQGPEFLTYFQNEAQLEKSRLLSDRFSAERPKGSFSTLEIQRTEQGDSAMYLCASSLARQAGFNQPQHFGDGTRLSIL.

The V call is TRBV11-2, the J call TRBJ1-2; D is uncertain. Trimming cost V 4 bases and J 6 bases, with 15 bases left between them. CDR3 length: 14 amino acids. Germline V gene sequence: CDR1 SGHAT, CDR2 FQNNGV. CDR3 loop: CASSSRKGRDGYTF. DNA of the CDR3: TGTGCCAGCAGCTCGCGAAAAGGGCGCGATGGCTACACCTTC.

The chain couples TRBV6-6 to TRBJ2-7; TRBD1 might be the D (6 bases). Germline V gene sequence: CDR1 MNHNY, CDR2 SVGAGI (reference sequence). V lost 6 bases, J lost 0 bases, and 18 bases lay in between. The CDR3 loop spans 16 amino acids. Written as DNA, the CDR3 is TGTGCCAGCAGCTCCGAGAGAGGACAGTTCTCCTACGAGCAGTACTTC. It codes for CASSSERGQFSYEQYF.

The sample holds a few counts of this clone. The rearrangement joins TRBV4-1 to TRBJ2-2, with 7 bases lining up with TRBD2. This CDR3 spans 13 amino acids. V gave up 4 bases and J gave up 9 bases; unmatched junction bases: 5. CDR1 is MGHRA, CDR2 YSYEKL, per germline. DNA of the CDR3: TGCGCCAGCAGCCTCCTAGCGGCACGGGAGCTGTTTTTT. Translating it yields CASSLLAARELFF.

The chain combines TRBV5-1 with TRBJ1-2; D unclear. Germline V CDR1 and CDR2: SGHRS, YFSETQ. Trimming left V 5 bases short and J 5 bases short, with 16 bases between. This CDR3 is built from 14 residues. This CDR3 is CASSKDLSMYGYTF. The CDR3 DNA reads as TGCGCCAGCAGTAAGGATCTTAGTATGTATGGCTACACCTTC.

V gene TRBV9 combines with J gene TRBJ1-5; D is possibly TRBD1 (5 bases). The V end lost 4 bases, the J end lost 0 bases, and 11 bases lay between the germline ends. The CDR3 is 15 amino acids. CDR1 and CDR2 from the germline V gene are SGDLS and YYNGEE. As DNA, the CDR3 is TGTGCCAGCAGCCCTCGGGGGGATAGCAATCAGCCCCAGCATTTT. Translated, it gives CASSPRGDSNQPQHF.

The sample holds a few counts of this clone. The rearrangement links TRBV11-2 to TRBJ2-7; 9 bases map to TRBD2. The CDR3 is 15 amino acids. Germline trimming cut 1 base from V and 3 bases from J; bases unmatched to any gene: 4. Germline lookup yields CDR1 SGHAT and CDR2 FQNNGV. DNA for the CDR3: TGTGCCAGCAGCTTAGGCGGGGGGGTTGGCTACGAGCAGTACTTC. As protein: CASSLGGGVGYEQYF. Full variable domain (remainder filled in from reference TRBV11-2 and TRBJ2-7): EAGVAQSPRYKIIEKRQSVAFWCNPISGHATLYWYQQILGQGPKLLIQFQNNGVVDDSQLPKDRFSAERLKGVDSTLKIQPAKLEDSAVYLCASSLGGGVGYEQYFGPGTRLTVT.